This T cell receptor beta chain was sequenced during a study of early T cells in non-severe SARS-CoV-2 infection (dated by TCRdb to 2020 to 2023). Regarding the research as a whole: TCR sequencing used bulk RNA from unsorted whole blood, so alpha and beta chains could not be paired. On the study overall, not on this receptor specifically: VDJdb matching was skewed toward anti-spike CD8 responses, so virus-specific expansions were likely underestimated and private and CD4 specificities were missed.

This clonotype was detected a few times. The target of this receptor is not known. Within one base of it there is no much larger clone, and no base qualities were kept. The CDR3 spans 13 residues, from the cysteine through the phenylalanine. The entry retains the CDR3 DNA only, 39 bases that are in frame from base 1. Between the V and J ends, shortened by 6 bases and 8 bases respectively, the junction contains 17 bases. The germline V gene sets CDR1 to MNHEY and CDR2 to SVGEGT. The library was produced with 5' RACE. The listed sequencing device is NextSeq 500. The TCR library protocol attached unique molecular identifiers to individual cDNA molecules to correct for sequencing error and PCR bias. TCR alpha and beta chains were both sequenced, and the abundances of alpha and beta sequences in each sample were closely correlated with each other. In the original analysis: Decombinator V4 was used to annotate TCR sequences for V gene, J gene and CDR3. Expanded TCRs were defined as changing significantly between any two time points under a Poisson model with p below 0.0001. TCR abundances were normalised to the total number of TCRs sequenced per sample and were expressed as counts per million. MAIT TCRs were defined by TRAV1-2 paired with TRAJ12, TRAJ20 or TRAJ33, and iNKT TCRs by TRAV10 paired with TRAJ18. VDJdb, accessed on 1 November 2021, was searched for TCRs annotated for CMV, EBV and SARS-CoV-2, and TCRs annotated for more than one antigen were excluded. Through fastp at Q25 and MiXCR, TCRdb rebuilt clones from the public reads, retaining in-frame beta chains. A single entry per CDR3 protein holds the most common genes and DNA from its merged rows. TCRdb's processing, not the study's, gives the V and J calls here. The sample table contains 83,000 or so distinct CDR3 sequences; only one count was recorded for about 10% of them. Of the sample, around 8% is held by the ten largest clones.

A case-control design nested within a healthcare worker cohort in London, UK, was used, with weekly nasopharyngeal swab PCR tests and blood sampling performed. Healthcare workers were enrolled in the week of the UK lockdown, from 23 to 31 March 2020, and were followed every week for up to about 16 weeks. The receptor chain draws on TRBV6-2 or TRBV6-3 and TRBJ2-7; matching of 7 bases hints at TRBD1 as the D gene. This clonotype originated in an adult who was a healthcare worker with PCR-confirmed SARS-CoV-2 infection or an uninfected control (not recorded which). The source material was whole blood, sampled at baseline. The CDR3 has the sequence CASSRTGGGQQYF. At the DNA level, the sequence is TGTGCCAGCAGCCGGACAGGTGGAGGGCAGCAGTACTTC.